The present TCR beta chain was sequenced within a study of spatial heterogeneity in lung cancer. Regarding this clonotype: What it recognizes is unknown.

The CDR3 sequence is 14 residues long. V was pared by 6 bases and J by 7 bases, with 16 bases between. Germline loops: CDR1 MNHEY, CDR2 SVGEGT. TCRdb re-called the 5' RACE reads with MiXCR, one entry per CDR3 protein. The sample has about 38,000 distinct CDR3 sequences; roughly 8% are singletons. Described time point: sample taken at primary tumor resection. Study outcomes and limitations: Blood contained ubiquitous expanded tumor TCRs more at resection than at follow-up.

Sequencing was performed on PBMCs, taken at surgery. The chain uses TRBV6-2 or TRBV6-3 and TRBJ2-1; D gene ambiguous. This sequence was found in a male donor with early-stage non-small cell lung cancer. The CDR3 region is CASRFFPPGNEQFF. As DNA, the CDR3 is TGTGCCAGCAGATTCTTCCCCCCGGGTAATGAGCAGTTCTTC.